The 30 T cell receptor beta chains reported below all come from one sample, sequenced in a study of T cell responses to AZD1222 COVID-19 vaccine. The assay was immunoSEQ multiplex PCR, and TCRdb's table has in-frame clones only and misses some. The sample gives just over 150,000 clones, about nine tenths of which show up once; just under 7% is in the top ten. The source material was peripheral blood, sampled after recovery from COVID-19. These receptor sequences come from an adult who had recovered from COVID-19.

This chain links TRBV2 with TRBJ2-7; unclear D gene. CDR1 SNHLY and CDR2 FYNNEI come from the germline V gene. The CDR3 consists of 10 residues. Trimming shortened V by 7 bases and J by 3 bases, and 4 bases separated the two germline ends. CDR3 DNA sequence: TGTGCCAGCAAGGGCTACGAGCAGTACTTC. This gives the protein CASKGYEQYF.

This chain connects TRBV29-1 to TRBJ1-3; the match to TRBD1 covers 8 bases. There are 15 residues in the CDR3. The junction had 7 bases not matched to a gene; V was cut back by 0 bases and J by 6 bases. Germline V gives CDR1 SQVTM, CDR2 ANQGSEA. The DNA for the CDR3 is TGCAGCGTTGAAGACCGACAGGGGCATCAAAACACCATATATTTT. Translation gives CSVEDRQGHQNTIYF.

This chain joins TRBV9 and TRBJ2-7; 8 bases line up with TRBD2. Germline-derived CDR1 and CDR2 are SGDLS and YYNGEE. This CDR3 is 19 amino acids long. Trimming cost V 4 bases and J 6 bases; bases outside gene matches: 24. DNA of the CDR3: TGTGCCAGCAGCCCGAGCCCGGGGGGGGAGTTAGAACGCCCCTCCGAGCAGTACTTC. It translates to CASSPSPGGELERPSEQYF.

CDR3 in DNA: TGCAGCGTTAGAGGAGATACGCAGTATTTT. Its protein product is CSVRGDTQYF. The J gene is TRBJ2-3, the V gene TRBV29-1; D uncertain. The CDR3 runs 10 residues. V gave up 5 bases and J gave up 5 bases, with 5 bases separating them. CDR1 is SQVTM, CDR2 ANQGSEA, per germline.

The rearrangement links TRBV5-6 to TRBJ2-2; 8 bases fit TRBD1. With 2 bases clipped from V and 6 bases from J, the junction kept 6 bases outside the gene matches. Germline V gene sequence: CDR1 SGHDT, CDR2 YYEEEE. The CDR3 is 15 amino acids. The CDR3 DNA sequence: TGTGCCAGCAGCTTATGGACAGGGTGGCCCGGGGAGCTGTTTTTT. This translates into CASSLWTGWPGELFF.

The genes are TRBV27 and TRBJ1-1, with D perhaps matching TRBD1 (6 bases). V was clipped by 5 bases and J by 7 bases, with 17 bases between them. The germline V gene encodes CDR1 MNHEY and CDR2 SMNVEV (reference sequence). The CDR3 covers 14 residues. CDR3 sequence reads: CASSPGGGRIEAFF. The CDR3 DNA sequence: TGTGCCAGCAGTCCCGGGGGGGGGCGCATTGAAGCTTTCTTT.

This clone was picked up one time. The chain uses TRBV28 and TRBJ2-7, with TRBD2 as a possible D gene (7 bases). From germline, CDR1 is MDHEN and CDR2 SYDVKM. CDR3 length: 13 residues. Trimming stripped 7 bases from V and 12 bases from J, with 22 bases between. Here the CDR3 DNA reads TGTGCCAGCATCCAATCGGGGAGGGGGAGTTTGTACTTC. Its translation is CASIQSGRGSLYF.

The chain has TRBV28 and TRBJ2-2; D may match TRBD1 or TRBD2 (5 bases each). The CDR3 spans 15 residues. Germline V CDR1 and CDR2: MDHEN, SYDVKM. Between the trimmed V and J ends, which lost 4 bases and 3 bases, there was a span of 12 bases. CDR3 bases: TGTGCCAGCAGTTCCTTAGGGACCTACACCGGGGAGCTGTTTTTT. Translating it yields CASSSLGTYTGELFF.

The rearrangement links TRBV28 to TRBJ2-3, with 8 positions matching TRBD2. Per the germline V gene, CDR1 is MDHEN and CDR2 is SYDVKM. The V gene end was trimmed by 3 bases and the J gene end by 3 bases; junction bases not matched to a gene: 8. This CDR3 has 16 amino acids. CDR3 DNA: TGTGCCAGCAGTTTTATTAGCGGGATGTCGACAGATACGCAGTATTTT. As protein: CASSFISGMSTDTQYF.

The rearrangement links TRBV25-1 to TRBJ2-7; D remains unclear. The V gene lost 6 bases and the J gene lost 0 bases, with 6 bases spanning the gap. Looked up from germline, CDR1 is MGHDK and CDR2 is SYGVNS. CDR3 length equals 12 residues. The DNA of the CDR3 is TGTGCCAGCAGACTGGGCTCCTACGAGCAGTACTTC. It codes for CASRLGSYEQYF.

The V gene is TRBV11-2, the J gene TRBJ1-6; unclear D gene. Germline CDR1 and CDR2: SGHAT and FQNNGV. The V end was cut by 0 bases, the J end by 0 bases, with 12 bases between. The CDR3 has 18 residues. CDR3 region: CASSLDGRASSYNSPLHF. The CDR3 DNA sequence: TGTGCCAGCAGCTTAGATGGAAGGGCTAGCTCCTATAATTCACCCCTCCACTTT.

The chain joins TRBV4-3 to TRBJ1-4; D is unresolved. The CDR3 spans 14 residues. The ends were cut back, 2 bases at V and 7 bases at J, with 11 bases in the middle. Looked up from germline, CDR1 is LGHNA and CDR2 is YSLEER. The DNA for the CDR3 is TGCGCCAGCAGCCAAATGGGAGTCCGTGAAAAACTGTTTTTT. Its protein product is CASSQMGVREKLFF.

This clone has more than one count but fewer than ten. The rearrangement uses TRBV7-6 and TRBJ2-5, with D maybe TRBD1 (7 bases). Between the trimmed V and J ends, which lost 0 bases and 0 bases, there was a span of 17 bases. CDR1 is SGHVS and CDR2 is FNYEAQ in the germline V gene. The CDR3 totals 18 residues. CDR3 DNA sequence: TGTGCCAGCAGCTTAGCCCCATGGGGGGACAGCCACCAAGAGACCCAGTACTTC. Its protein product is CASSLAPWGDSHQETQYF.

This sequence joins TRBV5-1 and TRBJ2-1; 13 positions match TRBD2. V was clipped by 3 bases and J by 3 bases; unmatched bases: 0. Germline V gene lookup returns CDR1 SGHRS and CDR2 YFSETQ. The CDR3 has 15 amino acids. CDR3 loop: CASSWTSGGYNEQFF. CDR3 bases: TGCGCCAGCAGCTGGACTAGCGGGGGCTACAATGAGCAGTTCTTC.

This clone was found once. This chain links TRBV19 with TRBJ1-3, with 7 bases matching TRBD1. The length of the CDR3 is 17 residues. Trimming at V came to 5 bases and at J to 8 bases, leaving 18 bases not matched to a gene. Germline V gene data show CDR1 as LNHDA and CDR2 as SQIVND (reference sequence). Here the CDR3 DNA reads TGTGCCAGTAGTGGCTGGACAGGCCTTAGGACGGTAGACACCATATATTTT. This encodes CASSGWTGLRTVDTIYF.

The gene calls are TRBV28 and TRBJ1-6; 9 nucleotides line up with TRBD1. Germline-derived CDR1 and CDR2 are MDHEN and SYDVKM. The CDR3 is 16 amino acids. J gave up 11 bases and V 3 bases, and 11 bases lay outside the gene matches. The DNA of the CDR3 is TGTGCCAGCAGTTTCCTAACAGGGGGCGGTACTACACCCCTCCACTTT. Translation gives CASSFLTGGGTTPLHF. Based on the CDR3 plus reference TRBV28 and TRBJ1-6, the full variable domain is DVKVTQSSRYLVKRTGEKVFLECVQDMDHENMFWYRQDPGLGLRLIYFSYDVKMKEKGDIPEGYSVSREKKERFSLILESASTNQTSMYLCASSFLTGGGTTPLHFGNGTRLTVT.

This chain uses TRBV7-8 with TRBJ2-7; 10 positions match TRBD2. Trimming took 10 bases from V and 0 from J; bases not matched to a gene: 6. This CDR3 comprises 14 residues. Germline-derived CDR1 and CDR2 are SGHVS and FQNEAQ. The CDR3 nucleotides read TGTGCCACCATACTAGCGGGGACCTCCTACGAGCAGTACTTC. Encoded protein: CATILAGTSYEQYF. Full variable domain (rest looked up from reference TRBV7-8 and TRBJ2-7): GAGVSQSPRYKVAKRGQDVALRCDPISGHVSLFWYQQALGQGPEFLTYFQNEAQLDKSGLPSDRFFAERPEGSVSTLKIQRTQQEDSAVYLCATILAGTSYEQYFGPGTRLTVT.

This rearrangement joins TRBV3-1 (or the pseudogene TRBV3-2) to TRBJ2-1; D possibly corresponds to TRBD1 (6 bases). The CDR3 has 13 amino acids. The germline V gene has CDR1 LGHDT and CDR2 YNNKEL (reference sequence). V gave up 8 bases and J gave up 9 bases, with 17 bases separating them. The CDR3 DNA sequence: TGTGCCAGCGGACAGACACTACAGGGTGAGCAGTTCTTC. It codes for CASGQTLQGEQFF.

The rearrangement uses TRBV7-9 and TRBJ2-2; 9 bases are a match to TRBD1. Germline CDR1 is SEHNR and CDR2 is FQNEAQ (reference sequence). This CDR3 contains 14 residues. V shed 7 bases, J shed 6 bases, and the junction held 6 bases outside the gene matches. The CDR3 DNA is TGTGCCAGCAAGGACAGGGGAAAAGCCGGGGAGCTGTTTTTT. Its protein product is CASKDRGKAGELFF.

This chain joins TRBV3-1 (or the pseudogene TRBV3-2) and TRBJ2-2; D is possibly TRBD2 (6 bases). Germline CDR1 is LGHDT and CDR2 is YNNKEL (reference sequence). The CDR3 is 16 amino acids. V lost 2 bases to trimming and J lost 0 bases, with 10 bases between them. Here the CDR3 reads CASSQNTGANTGELFF. The CDR3 nucleotides read TGTGCCAGCAGCCAAAATACGGGGGCGAACACCGGGGAGCTGTTTTTT.

A few counts support this clone. The J gene is TRBJ2-2, the V gene TRBV5-1; D remains unclear. Germline loops: CDR1 SGHRS, CDR2 YFSETQ. The germline V and J ends were trimmed by 7 bases and 13 bases, with 17 bases remaining between them. The CDR3 has 12 residues. The DNA for the CDR3 is TGCGCCAGCGCCGAGAAACGTGGCGGGCTGTTTTTT. This translates into CASAEKRGGLFF.

V usage is TRBV27 and J usage is TRBJ2-7; no reliable D call. CDR1 and CDR2 (germline): MNHEY, SMNVEV (reference sequence). Trimming took off 3 bases at V and 2 bases at J, with 8 bases between the two ends. CDR3 length equals 13 residues. CDR3 DNA sequence: TGTGCCAGCAGTTTGGGCAGAACCTACGAGCAGTACTTC. Encoded protein: CASSLGRTYEQYF.

The chain joins TRBV9 to TRBJ2-7, with D maybe TRBD2 (7 bases). The CDR3 consists of 15 residues. V dropped 0 bases and J dropped 2 bases, with 12 bases sitting between them. From germline, CDR1 is SGDLS and CDR2 YYNGEE. CDR3 amino acids: CASSVGTGGPYEQYF. The CDR3 DNA reads as TGTGCCAGCAGCGTAGGGACGGGGGGCCCCTACGAGCAGTACTTC.

This clone was seen only a few times. The chain employs TRBV18 and TRBJ1-1; D is possibly TRBD1 (6 bases). Between the trimmed V and J ends, which lost 3 bases and 4 bases, there was a span of 18 bases. The CDR3 runs to 16 residues. Germline CDR1 and CDR2: KGHSH and LQKENI. DNA for the CDR3: TGTGCCAGCTCACCCATTCCTAAACAGGGAAGCACTGAAGCTTTCTTT. Amino acid sequence: CASSPIPKQGSTEAFF.

The chain has TRBV11-1 and TRBJ1-2, with 10 bases that match TRBD1. The CDR3 loop spans 13 amino acids. With 4 bases clipped from V and 8 bases from J, the junction kept 4 bases outside the gene matches. The germline gives CDR1 SGHAT, CDR2 FQDESV (reference sequence). This CDR3 is CASSYDRGRGYTF. CDR3 DNA: TGTGCCAGCAGCTACGACAGGGGGCGAGGCTACACCTTC.

J is TRBJ1-1 and V is TRBV19, with D maybe TRBD1 (5 bases). From germline, CDR1 is LNHDA and CDR2 SQIVND (reference sequence). V was clipped by 7 bases and J by 0 bases, with 15 bases between them. The CDR3 extends over 15 amino acids. CDR3 region: CASTNLGVMNTEAFF. CDR3 DNA sequence: TGTGCCAGTACAAATTTAGGGGTTATGAACACTGAAGCTTTCTTT.

The rearrangement joins TRBV6-2 or TRBV6-3 to TRBJ1-2; D is uncertain. V was clipped by 3 bases and J by 3 bases, with 14 bases between them. This CDR3 spans 15 amino acids. Germline CDR1 reads MNHEY; CDR2 reads SVGEGT. The CDR3 sequence is CASSYRSIRDYGYTF. Here the CDR3 DNA reads TGTGCCAGCAGTTATCGGTCAATCCGGGACTATGGCTACACCTTC.

V usage is TRBV28 and J usage is TRBJ2-7; TRBD1 is a possible D gene (5 bases). Germline lookup yields CDR1 MDHEN and CDR2 SYDVKM. This CDR3 is built from 17 residues. V was cut by 6 bases and J by 0 bases, with 21 bases left in between. CDR3 region: CASSLFIKTASSYEQYF. CDR3 nucleotide sequence: TGTGCCAGCAGCCTCTTTATCAAGACAGCGAGCTCCTACGAGCAGTACTTC.

This chain uses TRBV11-2 with TRBJ2-7; 8 nucleotides line up with TRBD1. The junction had 11 bases not matched to a gene; V was cut back by 2 bases and J by 5 bases. Per germline, CDR1 SGHAT and CDR2 FQNNGV. The length of the CDR3 is 16 residues. The DNA of the CDR3 is TGTGCCAGCAGCTTAAGAGACAGGGGCTTTCCCCACGAGCAGTACTTC. Amino acid sequence: CASSLRDRGFPHEQYF. The full variable domain, in which reference TRBV11-2 and TRBJ2-7 provide the parts outside the CDR3, is EAGVAQSPRYKIIEKRQSVAFWCNPISGHATLYWYQQILGQGPKLLIQFQNNGVVDDSQLPKDRFSAERLKGVDSTLKIQPAKLEDSAVYLCASSLRDRGFPHEQYFGPGTRLTVT.

The genes are TRBV19 and TRBJ1-2; 10 nucleotides line up with TRBD1. V shed 10 bases and J 2 bases; nucleotides not matched to a gene: 10. The germline V gene has CDR1 LNHDA and CDR2 SQIVND (reference sequence). The CDR3 is 15 amino acids. The CDR3: CANNRDRGWNYGYTF. The CDR3 DNA reads as TGTGCCAACAACCGGGACAGGGGATGGAACTATGGCTACACCTTC.